This T cell receptor beta chain was captured in a study of early T cells in non-severe SARS-CoV-2 infection. Per germline, CDR1 SGDLS and CDR2 YYNGEE. Trimming removed 3 bases from V and 2 bases from J, with 12 bases in between. The CDR3 runs to 14 residues. The TCR library protocol was used to attach unique molecular identifiers. These identifiers were attached to individual cDNA molecules. TCRdb independently ran MiXCR on the 5' RACE reads; one entry per CDR3 protein. This sample has tens of thousands of distinct CDR3 sequences, with 12% found just once. The rearrangement uses TRBV9 and TRBJ2-7, with TRBD1 as a possible D gene (6 bases). The source material was whole blood. This TCR was sampled from an adult who was a healthcare worker with PCR-confirmed SARS-CoV-2 infection or an uninfected control (not recorded which). The CDR3 DNA reads TGTGCCAGCAGCGGGGGGACAATAGCCTACGAGCAGTACTTC. As protein: CASSGGTIAYEQYF.